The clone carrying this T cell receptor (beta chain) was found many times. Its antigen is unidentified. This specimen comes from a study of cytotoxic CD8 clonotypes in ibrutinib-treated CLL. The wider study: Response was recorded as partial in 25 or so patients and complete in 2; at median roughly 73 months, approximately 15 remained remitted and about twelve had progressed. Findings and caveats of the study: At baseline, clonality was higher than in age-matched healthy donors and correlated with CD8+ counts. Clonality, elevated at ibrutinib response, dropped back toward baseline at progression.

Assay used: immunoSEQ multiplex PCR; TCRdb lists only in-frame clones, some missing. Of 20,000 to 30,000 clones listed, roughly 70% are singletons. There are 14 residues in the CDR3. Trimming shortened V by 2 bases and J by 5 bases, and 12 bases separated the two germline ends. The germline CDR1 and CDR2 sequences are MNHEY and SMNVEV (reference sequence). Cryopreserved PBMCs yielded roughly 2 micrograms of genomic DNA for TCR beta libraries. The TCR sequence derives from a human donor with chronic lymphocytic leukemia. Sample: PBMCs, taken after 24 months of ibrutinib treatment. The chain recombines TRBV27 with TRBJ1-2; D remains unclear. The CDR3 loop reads CASSLVNRGYGYTF. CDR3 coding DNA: TGTGCCAGCAGTTTAGTAAACCGAGGGTATGGCTACACCTTC.